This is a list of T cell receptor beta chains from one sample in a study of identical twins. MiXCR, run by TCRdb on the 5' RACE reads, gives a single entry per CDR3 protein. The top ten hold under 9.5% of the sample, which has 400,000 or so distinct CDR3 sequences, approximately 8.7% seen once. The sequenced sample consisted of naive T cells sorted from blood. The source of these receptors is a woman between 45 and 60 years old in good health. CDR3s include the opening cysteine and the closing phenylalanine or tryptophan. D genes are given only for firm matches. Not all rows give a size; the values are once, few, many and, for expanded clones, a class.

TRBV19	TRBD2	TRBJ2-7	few	CASSLDPGLVGQYF	TGTGCCAGTAGTCTTGACCCGGGACTAGTCGGGCAGTACTTC
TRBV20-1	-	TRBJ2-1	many	CSARWGSSYNEQFF	TGCAGTGCTAGATGGGGAAGCTCCTACAATGAGCAGTTCTTC
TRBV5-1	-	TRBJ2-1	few	CASKVSSYNEQFF	TGCGCCAGCAAGGTGAGCTCCTACAATGAGCAGTTCTTC
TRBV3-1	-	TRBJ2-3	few	CASTRDPSTDTQYF	TGTGCCAGCACTCGGGACCCCTCCACAGATACGCAGTATTTT
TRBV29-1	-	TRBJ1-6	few	CSVEIGTGGKALHF	TGCAGCGTTGAAATTGGGACGGGGGGAAAGGCCCTCCACTTT
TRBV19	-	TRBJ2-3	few	CASSISSGLSDTQYF	TGTGCCAGTAGTATCAGTTCGGGTTTATCGGATACGCAGTATTTT
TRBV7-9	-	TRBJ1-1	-	CASSPSAKNTEAFF	TGTGCCAGCAGCCCTTCGGCAAAGAACACTGAAGCTTTCTTT
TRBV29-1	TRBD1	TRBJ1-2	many	CSARQGTYGYTF	TGCAGCGCCAGACAGGGGACCTATGGCTACACCTTC
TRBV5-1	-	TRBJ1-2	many	CASSTTRRVGGSSDYTF	TGCGCCAGCAGCACCACCAGGCGAGTGGGGGGATCGTCTGACTACACCTTC
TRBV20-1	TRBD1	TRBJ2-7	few	CSARGQGQGIYEQYF	TGCAGTGCTAGAGGACAGGGCCAGGGTATCTACGAGCAGTACTTC
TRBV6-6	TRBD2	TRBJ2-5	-	CASSTLGLAGGETQYF	TGTGCCAGCAGTACCCTGGGACTAGCGGGAGGTGAGACCCAGTACTTC
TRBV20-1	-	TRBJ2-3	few	CSAQKGLRFTDTQYF	TGCAGTGCCCAGAAAGGCTTACGTTTCACAGATACGCAGTATTTT
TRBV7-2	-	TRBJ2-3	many	CASSLGNSGSTDTQYF	TGTGCCAGCAGCTTAGGTAACAGCGGGAGCACAGATACGCAGTATTTT
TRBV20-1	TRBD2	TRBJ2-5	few	CSAFSGREVRETQYF	TGCAGTGCCTTTTCGGGGCGGGAGGTGCGCGAGACCCAGTACTTC
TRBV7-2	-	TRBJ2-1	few	CASSLGPQREQFF	TGTGCCAGCAGCTTAGGCCCCCAGCGGGAGCAGTTCTTC
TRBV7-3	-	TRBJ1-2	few	CASSFGEDYGYTF	TGTGCCAGCAGCTTCGGAGAGGACTATGGCTACACCTTC
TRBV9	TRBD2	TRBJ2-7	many	CASSVGGRAVEQYF	TGTGCCAGCAGCGTCGGCGGGAGGGCTGTCGAGCAGTACTTC
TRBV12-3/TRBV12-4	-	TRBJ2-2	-	CASNPGDTGELFF	TGTGCCAGCAACCCAGGAGACACCGGGGAGCTGTTTTTT
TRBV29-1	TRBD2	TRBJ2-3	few	CSVRDSGRNLYTQYF	TGCAGCGTTAGAGACAGCGGGAGGAACTTATATACGCAGTATTTT
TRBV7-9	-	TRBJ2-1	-	CASSPSFPPFF	TGTGCCAGCAGCCCATCATTCCCCCCGTTCTTC
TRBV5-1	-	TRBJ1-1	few	CASRLTANTEAFF	TGCGCCAGCAGATTGACCGCGAACACTGAAGCTTTCTTT
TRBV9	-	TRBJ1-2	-	CASRGAGSHGYTF	TGTGCCAGCAGGGGAGCAGGGAGCCATGGCTACACCTTC
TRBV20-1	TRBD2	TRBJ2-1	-	CSARPNVRGSFHYNEQFF	TGCAGTGCTAGGCCTAATGTGCGCGGGAGTTTTCACTACAATGAGCAGTTCTTC
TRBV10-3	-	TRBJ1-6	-	CAISDPSPLHF	TGTGCCATCAGTGACCCTTCACCCCTCCACTTT